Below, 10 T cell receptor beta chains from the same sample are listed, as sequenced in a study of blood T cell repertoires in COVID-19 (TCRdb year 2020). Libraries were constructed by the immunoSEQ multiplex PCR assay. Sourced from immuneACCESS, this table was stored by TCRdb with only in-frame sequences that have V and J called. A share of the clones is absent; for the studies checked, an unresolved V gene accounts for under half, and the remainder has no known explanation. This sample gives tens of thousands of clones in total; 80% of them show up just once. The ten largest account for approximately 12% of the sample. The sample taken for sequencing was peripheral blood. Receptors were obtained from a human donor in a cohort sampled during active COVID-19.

The CDR3 sequence is CAISHGTGGSYEQYF. The DNA for the CDR3 is TGTGCCATCAGCCACGGGACAGGGGGTTCCTACGAGCAGTACTTC. The chain is built from TRBV10-3 and TRBJ2-7, with 11 bases fitting TRBD1. The CDR3 runs 15 residues. V trimming: 6 bases; J trimming: 1 base; junction bases outside the gene matches: 5. Germline CDR1 reads ENHRY; CDR2 reads SYGVKD.

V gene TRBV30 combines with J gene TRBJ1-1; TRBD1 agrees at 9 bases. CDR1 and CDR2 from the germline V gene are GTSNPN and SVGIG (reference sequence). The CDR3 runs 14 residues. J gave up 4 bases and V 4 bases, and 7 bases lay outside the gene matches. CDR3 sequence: CAWNTGGGFTEAFF. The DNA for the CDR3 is TGTGCCTGGAACACAGGGGGCGGCTTCACTGAAGCTTTCTTT.

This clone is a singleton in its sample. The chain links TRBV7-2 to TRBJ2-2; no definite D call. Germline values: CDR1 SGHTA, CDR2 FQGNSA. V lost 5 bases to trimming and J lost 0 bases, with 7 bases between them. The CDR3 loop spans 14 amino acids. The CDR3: CASSPIANTGELFF. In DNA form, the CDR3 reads TGTGCCAGCAGCCCTATAGCGAACACCGGGGAGCTGTTTTTT.

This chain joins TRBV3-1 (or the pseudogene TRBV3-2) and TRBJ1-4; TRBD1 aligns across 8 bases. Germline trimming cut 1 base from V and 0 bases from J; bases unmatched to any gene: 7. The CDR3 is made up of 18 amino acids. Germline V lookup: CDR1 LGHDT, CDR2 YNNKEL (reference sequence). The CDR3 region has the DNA TGTGCCAGCAGCCAAGTCCGGACAGGGTCATCAACTAATGAAAAACTGTTTTTT. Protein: CASSQVRTGSSTNEKLFF.

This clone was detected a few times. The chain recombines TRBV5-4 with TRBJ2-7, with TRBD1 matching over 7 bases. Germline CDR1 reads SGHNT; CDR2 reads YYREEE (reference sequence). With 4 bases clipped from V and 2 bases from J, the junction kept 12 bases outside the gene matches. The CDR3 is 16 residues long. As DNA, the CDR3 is TGTGCCAGCAGCCGCCGCAGGGGGAAGGACACCTACGAGCAGTACTTC. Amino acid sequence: CASSRRRGKDTYEQYF.

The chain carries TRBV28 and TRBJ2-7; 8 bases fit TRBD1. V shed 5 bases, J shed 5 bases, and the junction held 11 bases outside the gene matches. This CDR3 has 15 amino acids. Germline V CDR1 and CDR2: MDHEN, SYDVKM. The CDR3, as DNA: TGTGCCAGCAGTCCGGCCGGGACAGGTATCCACGAGCAGTACTTC. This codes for CASSPAGTGIHEQYF.

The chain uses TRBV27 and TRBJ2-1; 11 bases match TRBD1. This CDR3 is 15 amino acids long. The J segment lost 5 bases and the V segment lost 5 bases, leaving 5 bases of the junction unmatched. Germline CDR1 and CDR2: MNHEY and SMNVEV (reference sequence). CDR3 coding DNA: TGTGCCAGCAGTGACCGGACAGGGGGCCACAATGAGCAGTTCTTC. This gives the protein CASSDRTGGHNEQFF.

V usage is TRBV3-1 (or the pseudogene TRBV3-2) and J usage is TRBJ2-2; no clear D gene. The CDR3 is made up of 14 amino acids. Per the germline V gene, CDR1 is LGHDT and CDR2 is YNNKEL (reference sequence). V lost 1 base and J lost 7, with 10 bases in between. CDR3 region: CASSQGVTGGELFF. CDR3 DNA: TGTGCCAGCAGCCAAGGAGTCACGGGCGGGGAGCTGTTTTTT.

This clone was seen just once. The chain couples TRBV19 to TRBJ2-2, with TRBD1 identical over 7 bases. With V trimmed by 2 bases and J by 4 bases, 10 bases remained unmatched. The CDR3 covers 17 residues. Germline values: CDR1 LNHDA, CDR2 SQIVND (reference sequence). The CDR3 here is CASSIRNRGKLTGELFF. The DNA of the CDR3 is TGTGCCAGTAGTATACGGAACAGGGGCAAGCTCACCGGGGAGCTGTTTTTT.

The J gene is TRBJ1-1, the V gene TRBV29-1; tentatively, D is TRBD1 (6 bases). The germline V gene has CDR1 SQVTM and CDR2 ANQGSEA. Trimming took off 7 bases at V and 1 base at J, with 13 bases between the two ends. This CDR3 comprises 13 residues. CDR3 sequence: CSARDNWNTEAFF. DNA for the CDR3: TGCAGCGCTAGGGACAATTGGAACACTGAAGCTTTCTTT.